These 10 T cell receptor beta chains originate from one sample sequenced in a study of cytomegalovirus exposure and HLA in healthy donors. The PCR ran on 60 Vbeta and 13 Jbeta primers. Sequencing was performed with immunoSEQ multiplex PCR; in TCRdb, only in-frame clones are kept and a portion is missing. The sample shows 150,000 to 200,000 clones, approximately 84% of them seen only once. Source material: PBMCs. These receptors originate from a girl aged 10 to 17 in good health and CMV-seropositive.

Of note for this clone: This same CDR3 is encoded by further DNA sequences in the sample. This chain uses TRBV9 with TRBJ2-3; 9 bases are shared with TRBD1. This CDR3 is built from 14 residues. Trimming cost V 0 bases and J 6 bases; bases outside gene matches: 2. From germline, CDR1 is SGDLS and CDR2 YYNGEE. In nucleotides, the CDR3 is TGTGCCAGCAGCGTAGGACAGGGGGTCGATACGCAGTATTTT. Its protein is CASSVGQGVDTQYF.

This chain links TRBV19 with TRBJ2-4, with D perhaps matching TRBD2 (5 bases). Per germline, CDR1 LNHDA and CDR2 SQIVND (reference sequence). Trimming stripped 3 bases from V and 8 bases from J, with 17 bases between. The CDR3 has 15 amino acids. This CDR3 reads CASSIRASRRHIQYF. CDR3 coding DNA: TGTGCCAGTAGTATTAGGGCAAGCCGGAGGCACATTCAGTACTTC.

CDR3 region: CASRNTGQGFYGYTF. The CDR3, as DNA: TGTGCCAGCAGGAATACGGGACAGGGGTTCTATGGCTACACCTTC. The gene calls are TRBV11-2 and TRBJ1-2; 10 nucleotides line up with TRBD1. Germline trimming cut 6 bases from V and 4 bases from J; bases unmatched to any gene: 8. The germline V gene encodes CDR1 SGHAT and CDR2 FQNNGV. This CDR3 region has 15 residues.

To note about this clone: Its ends do not fully match the called genes, so a read error is possible. The chain is built from TRBV7-7 and TRBJ2-7; 8 nucleotides align to TRBD1. The germline gives CDR1 SSHAT, CDR2 FNYEAQ (reference sequence). The CDR3 sequence is 13 residues long. The CDR3 reads CASSQGQEYEQYF. CDR3 coding DNA: TGTGCTAGCAGCCAGGGACAGGAGTACGAGCAGTACTTC.

This clone has a single count. This rearrangement joins TRBV5-1 to TRBJ2-7, with TRBD1 matching 9 bases. Unmatched junction bases numbered 1, after V lost 1 base and J lost 5 bases. CDR3 size: 13 residues. CDR1 and CDR2 from the germline V gene are SGHRS and YFSETQ. CDR3 residues: CASSLRQGDEQYF. In nucleotides, the CDR3 is TGCGCCAGCAGCTTGCGACAGGGGGACGAGCAGTACTTC.

The chain joins TRBV7-9 to TRBJ1-1; 7 nucleotides align to TRBD1. V lost 6 bases, J lost 0 bases, and 4 bases stayed unmatched. The CDR3 runs to 14 residues. CDR1 SEHNR and CDR2 FQNEAQ come from the germline V gene (reference sequence). CDR3 nucleotides: TGTGCCAGCAGGGACAGGAAAATGAACACTGAAGCTTTCTTT. Translation: CASRDRKMNTEAFF.

This clone was detected only a few times. The gene calls are TRBV11-3 and TRBJ2-7; 10 bases fit TRBD1. Trimming took 8 bases from V and 6 from J; bases not matched to a gene: 10. The CDR3 totals 14 residues. Per the germline V gene, CDR1 is SGHNT and CDR2 is YENEEA. CDR3 amino acids: CASSRRTGGGEQYF. The CDR3 nucleotides read TGTGCCAGCTCCAGGAGGACAGGGGGTGGCGAGCAGTACTTC.

This sequence joins TRBV30 and TRBJ1-1, with D unclear. The germline V gene has CDR1 GTSNPN and CDR2 SVGIG (reference sequence). CDR3 length equals 13 residues. V lost 1 base to trimming and J lost 1 base, with 7 bases between them. The CDR3 DNA is TGTGCCTGGAGTGAGGGAGGGAACACTGAAGCTTTCTTT. Protein sequence: CAWSEGGNTEAFF. The variable domain in full, with the rest retrieved from reference TRBV30 and TRBJ1-1, is SQTIHQWPATLVQPVGSPLSLECTVEGTSNPNLYWYRQAAGRGLQLLFYSVGIGQISSEVPQNLSASRPQDRQFILSSKKLLLSDSGFYLCAWSEGGNTEAFFGQGTRLTVV.

This clone was observed once. The chain links TRBV5-1 to TRBJ2-3, with TRBD2 as a possible D gene (5 bases). The CDR3 is made up of 16 amino acids. Germline CDR1 is SGHRS and CDR2 is YFSETQ. The germline V and J ends were trimmed by 4 bases and 1 base, with 16 bases remaining between them. CDR3 sequence: CASSPGTIRGTDTQYF. CDR3 nucleotide sequence: TGCGCCAGCAGCCCGGGAACCATACGGGGCACAGATACGCAGTATTTT.

The genes are TRBV27 and TRBJ2-4; D call uncertain. The V gene lost 4 bases and the J gene lost 0 bases, with 7 bases spanning the gap. The germline V gene encodes CDR1 MNHEY and CDR2 SMNVEV (reference sequence). This CDR3 contains 14 residues. The CDR3 loop is CASSSELAKNIQYF. The CDR3 nucleotides are TGTGCCAGCAGTTCGGAGTTAGCCAAAAACATTCAGTACTTC.